This T cell receptor beta chain was observed in a study of blood T cell repertoires in COVID-19. Study details: Whether acute or convalescent, the COVID-19 samples came from the United States, Italy and Spain. The analysed material was cDNA or gDNA that came from T cells, B-cell-depleted T cells, or PBMCs.

V lost 5 bases, J lost 3 bases, and 8 bases stayed unmatched. Germline values: CDR1 SNHLY, CDR2 FYNNEI. The CDR3 totals 15 residues. Original analysis: The authors estimated nucleated cell counts from reference gene primer amplification. Data came from immunoSEQ multiplex PCR; TCRdb stores just in-frame clones and leaves some out. V and J calls plus clone size are reproduced from that table; the DNA served to infer D and trimming. Of tens of thousands of clones detected, around nine tenths appear once; the ten largest clones hold roughly 6.5%. The Seattle patients, enrolled during active infection, were followed longitudinally.

The chain employs TRBV2 and TRBJ2-7; 9 bases align to TRBD1. Input material: peripheral blood. This receptor was obtained from an older woman with COVID-19, enrolled during active disease. The CDR3 loop is CASSHRGTGNYEQYF. The CDR3 DNA is TGTGCCAGCAGTCACAGAGGGACAGGGAACTACGAGCAGTACTTC. The whole variable domain, filled in from reference TRBV2 and TRBJ2-7, reads EPEVTQTPSHQVTQMGQEVILRCVPISNHLYFYWYRQILGQKVEFLVSFYNNEISEKSEIFDDQFSVERPDGSNFTLKIRSTKLEDSAMYFCASSHRGTGNYEQYFGPGTRLTVT.